The 9 T cell receptor beta chains listed next were all sequenced from one sample in a study of T cells in Graves' hyperthyroidism and ophthalmopathy. Amplified TCR beta CDR3 regions came from RNA transcripts. The primer set for the first-round RT-PCR of the TCR CDR3 was HTBI. MiXCR, applied by TCRdb to the multiplex PCR reads, yields one record per CDR3 protein. The data hold about 290,000 distinct CDR3 sequences, with about 14% observed a single time. Sequenced: blood. The receptors shown here come from a woman aged 25 to 39 with Graves' hyperthyroidism that later progressed to Graves' ophthalmopathy.

Ten or more counts support this clonotype. This chain connects TRBV7-2 to TRBJ2-7; TRBD2 agrees at 11 bases. The CDR3 sequence is 15 residues long. Unmatched junction bases numbered 9, after V lost 4 bases and J lost 7 bases. Germline V CDR1 and CDR2: SGHTA, FQGNSA. CDR3 DNA: TGTGCCAGCAGCTCTTTAGCGGGAGGGCCGTATGAGCAGTACTTC. Amino acid sequence: CASSSLAGGPYEQYF.

This clonotype was seen at least ten times. DNA of the CDR3: TGTGCCAGCAGTGGACAGGGAGAAAAACTGTTTTTT. This translates into CASSGQGEKLFF. The chain uses TRBV2 and TRBJ1-4, with 7 positions matching TRBD1. The CDR3 extends over 12 amino acids. After removal of 4 bases from V and 8 bases from J, the junction contained 1 base not matched to a gene. The germline V gene has CDR1 SNHLY and CDR2 FYNNEI.

This clonotype was found many times. This chain links TRBV19 with TRBJ1-6; no definite D call. CDR1 LNHDA and CDR2 SQIVND come from the germline V gene (reference sequence). Trimming left V 2 bases short and J 8 bases short, with 10 bases between. The CDR3 spans 14 residues. Here the CDR3 reads CASSIMPGDSPLHF. The CDR3 coding sequence is TGTGCCAGTAGTATAATGCCAGGAGATTCACCCCTCCACTTT.

This clonotype was observed many times. The V call is TRBV6-1, the J call TRBJ1-2; D is unclear. Between the trimmed V and J ends, which lost 0 bases and 4 bases, there was a span of 12 bases. Germline V gene lookup returns CDR1 MNHNS and CDR2 SASEGT. This CDR3 contains 15 residues. DNA for the CDR3: TGTGCCAGCAGTGAAGCGCCAAGCGTCCTCTATGGCTACACCTTC. Translated: CASSEAPSVLYGYTF.

At least ten counts were recorded for this clonotype. V and J are TRBV28 and TRBJ2-1; 9 bases map to TRBD2. The CDR3 is 13 residues long. V gave up 6 bases and J gave up 9 bases; unmatched junction bases: 6. Germline V gene sequence: CDR1 MDHEN, CDR2 SYDVKM. Here the CDR3 DNA reads TGTGCCAGCAGGTGGGGCGGGAGGGGTGAGCAGTTCTTC. This codes for CASRWGGRGEQFF.

In its sample, this clonotype was seen many times. This chain uses TRBV12-3 or TRBV12-4 with TRBJ1-6, with 7 bases matching TRBD1. The CDR3 runs 15 residues. The V segment lost 7 bases and the J segment 2 bases; nucleotides outside the gene matches: 5. DNA of the CDR3: TGTGCCAGCACCCTAGGGGGCGCCTATAATTCACCCCTCCACTTT. It specifies CASTLGGAYNSPLHF.

This clonotype was seen ten or more times. The chain joins TRBV5-1 to TRBJ2-3; the D is unclear. The V and J ends lost 6 bases and 0 bases respectively, with 11 bases between them. The CDR3 has 14 residues. Germline V lookup: CDR1 SGHRS, CDR2 YFSETQ. The CDR3 here is CASTITVSTDTQYF. The CDR3 DNA reads TGCGCCAGCACCATAACGGTTAGCACAGATACGCAGTATTTT.

At least ten counts were recorded for this clonotype. The V gene is TRBV2, the J gene TRBJ1-1; D remains unclear. This CDR3 has 13 amino acids. Germline loops: CDR1 SNHLY, CDR2 FYNNEI. V dropped 2 bases and J dropped 1 base, with 5 bases sitting between them. For the CDR3, the DNA is TGTGCCAGCAGTGAAATTAAGAACACTGAAGCTTTCTTT. Its protein is CASSEIKNTEAFF. The full variable domain, completed using reference TRBV2 and TRBJ1-1, is EPEVTQTPSHQVTQMGQEVILRCVPISNHLYFYWYRQILGQKVEFLVSFYNNEISEKSEIFDDQFSVERPDGSNFTLKIRSTKLEDSAMYFCASSEIKNTEAFFGQGTRLTVV.

This clonotype appeared a single time. The chain combines TRBV12-3 or TRBV12-4 with TRBJ1-1; D may be TRBD1 (6 bases). V lost 6 bases and J 1 base, leaving 9 bases between the germline ends. The CDR3 is made up of 13 amino acids. The CDR3 region has the DNA TGTGCCAGCAGATTGGGACAGAACACTGAAGCTTTCTTT. Translating gives CASRLGQNTEAFF.